This is a list of T cell receptor beta chains from one sample in a study of cytomegalovirus exposure and HLA in healthy donors. The table came from immunoSEQ multiplex PCR; TCRdb's copy has only in-frame clones and leaves some out. In the table there are about 180,000 clones, 70% to 85% of which are singletons. Sequencing was performed on PBMCs. The receptor source for this set is a woman between 25 and 40 years old in good health and CMV-seropositive. Each CDR3 is given with its conserved first and last residue. D genes are given only for firm matches. Expanded clones are given a class, and other clones once, few, many or no size at all.

V	size	D	J	DNA	CDR3
TRBV28	.	TRBD2	TRBJ2-2	TGTGCCAGCCGTCTAGCGGGAAACACCGGGGAGCTGTTTTTT	CASRLAGNTGELFF
TRBV5-8	.	TRBD1	TRBJ1-2	TGTGCCAGCAGCACCGGGACAGGGGACGGCTACACCTTC	CASSTGTGDGYTF
TRBV5-1	.	TRBD1	TRBJ2-3	TGCGCCAGCAGCGACTCCGGGACAGGGGTTTCGCAGTATTTT	CASSDSGTGVSQYF
TRBV27	.	.	TRBJ2-1	TGTGCCAGCAGTATATACTACGGGGACTCCTACAATGAGCAGTTCTTC	CASSIYYGDSYNEQFF
TRBV14	.	TRBD1	TRBJ2-7	TGTGCCAGCAGCGTGGGACAGGGTATGTACGAGCAGTACTTC	CASSVGQGMYEQYF
TRBV28	.	.	TRBJ1-5	TGTGCCAGCCACCTCTGGGGCACTCGGGGGGATCAGCCCCAGCATTTT	CASHLWGTRGDQPQHF
TRBV5-4	.	.	TRBJ2-3	TGTGCCGGCTCTAGGATAAGCACAGATACGCAGTATTTT	CAGSRISTDTQYF
TRBV5-4	.	TRBD2	TRBJ2-1	TGTGCCAGCAGCTTGAGAGCGGGAGGCGAGCAGTTCTTC	CASSLRAGGEQFF
TRBV11-3	few	.	TRBJ2-5	TGTGCCAGCAGCTTAGGGGCTAGCGATCACGAGACCCAGTACTTC	CASSLGASDHETQYF
TRBV7-3	.	TRBD1	TRBJ2-5	TGTGCCAGCAGCCTAAGGGACAGGGTAGAGACCCAGTACTTC	CASSLRDRVETQYF
TRBV28	.	.	TRBJ2-1	TGTGCCAGCAGTGGACCACTAGCTTACAATGAGCAGTTCTTC	CASSGPLAYNEQFF
TRBV7-8	.	.	TRBJ2-1	TGTGCCAGCAGCCCTCCGGACAGCCCTCAGTTCTTC	CASSPPDSPQFF
TRBV28	few	.	TRBJ2-1	TGTGCCACCTACTCCTTTAGGGGCTACTACAATGAGCAGTTCTTC	CATYSFRGYYNEQFF
TRBV5-5	.	TRBD2	TRBJ2-2	TGTGCCAGCAGTCGGGGGGGGTACACCGGGGAGCTGTTTTTT	CASSRGGYTGELFF
TRBV19	.	.	TRBJ1-5	TGTGCCAGTAGTGTCGATCTTTCGGGTTATCAGCCCCAGCATTTT	CASSVDLSGYQPQHF
TRBV27	.	.	TRBJ2-3	TGTGCCAGCAAGGGGGGGCCCAACCCATATAGCACAGATACGCAGTATTTT	CASKGGPNPYSTDTQYF
TRBV7-3	.	.	TRBJ2-3	TGTGCCAGCAGCCCAACGGGGTCCACAGATACGCAGTATTTT	CASSPTGSTDTQYF
TRBV28	.	TRBD2	TRBJ2-5	TGTGCCAGCAGTCCGACTAGCGGGCTGTTCCAAGAGACCCAGTACTTC	CASSPTSGLFQETQYF
TRBV29-1	few	.	TRBJ2-2	TGCAGCGTTGAAAAGCGGCCGAACACCGGGGAGCTGTTTTTT	CSVEKRPNTGELFF
TRBV10-3	.	.	TRBJ1-1	TGTGCCATCAGCCACAGGGAACCGAACACTGAAGCTTTCTTT	CAISHREPNTEAFF
TRBV5-4	few	TRBD2	TRBJ2-7	TGTGCCAGCAGCGCCGGGGGGTCTTCGCGAGCGGGAGATAGTGAGCAGTACTTC	CASSAGGSSRAGDSEQYF
TRBV30	.	TRBD1	TRBJ1-4	TGTGCCTGGAGTTCGGGACAGACGAATGAAAAACTGTTTTTT	CAWSSGQTNEKLFF
TRBV6-4	.	TRBD1	TRBJ1-4	TGTGCCAGCAGGCAGGGGGCAACTAATGAAAAACTGTTTTTT	CASRQGATNEKLFF